The 7 T cell receptor beta chains below come from one sample, sequenced in a study of T cells in Graves' hyperthyroidism and ophthalmopathy. The investigators amplified TCR beta CDR3 regions from RNA transcripts. The primer set for the first-round RT-PCR of the TCR CDR3 was HTBI. TCRdb passed the multiplex PCR reads through MiXCR, listing each CDR3 protein once. The repertoire has approximately 590,000 distinct CDR3 sequences, about 15% of them found once; the top ten carry around 6.6%. Specimen: blood. The source of these receptors is a young woman with Graves' hyperthyroidism.

This chain joins TRBV7-9 and TRBJ2-3, with D maybe TRBD1 (6 bases). Trimming shortened V by 6 bases and J by 11 bases, and 21 bases separated the two germline ends. The germline V gene encodes CDR1 SEHNR and CDR2 FQNEAQ (reference sequence). The CDR3 is made up of 14 amino acids. The CDR3 is CASSSLQGTWGQYF. CDR3 in DNA: TGTGCCAGCAGTTCCTTACAGGGCACTTGGGGGCAGTATTTT.

This clonotype was seen ten or more times. The chain carries TRBV7-2 and TRBJ1-5; D ambiguous. Per the germline V gene, CDR1 is SGHTA and CDR2 is FQGNSA. The CDR3 contains 14 residues. V lost 3 bases, J lost 0 bases, and 6 bases lay in between. The CDR3 loop reads CASSFLYSNQPQHF. The DNA of the CDR3 is TGTGCCAGCAGCTTCCTCTATAGCAATCAGCCCCAGCATTTT.

In this sample, this clonotype turned up many times. The chain couples TRBV2 to TRBJ2-7; D is uncertain. Germline V CDR1 and CDR2: SNHLY, FYNNEI. The CDR3 length is 12 residues. V lost 6 bases, J lost 0 bases, and 6 bases lay in between. CDR3 sequence reads: CASRRSSYEQYF. The CDR3 DNA follows: TGTGCCAGCAGAAGAAGCTCCTACGAGCAGTACTTC.

This clonotype occurred many times. The chain has TRBV6-2 or TRBV6-3 and TRBJ2-5; the match to TRBD1 covers 7 bases. Trimming removed 0 bases from V and 3 bases from J; junction bases left unmatched: 4. From germline, CDR1 is MNHEY and CDR2 SVGEGT. The CDR3 spans 15 residues. In DNA form, the CDR3 reads TGTGCCAGCAGTTACTCGCGAGGGGGCGAAGAGACCCAGTACTTC. It is translated as CASSYSRGGEETQYF.

This clonotype showed up many times. The chain couples TRBV27 to TRBJ2-3; 7 bases are shared with TRBD1. This CDR3 contains 17 residues. With 5 bases clipped from V and 0 bases from J, the junction kept 11 bases outside the gene matches. Germline values: CDR1 MNHEY, CDR2 SMNVEV (reference sequence). The CDR3 here is CASSLPPTTGSTDTQYF. In nucleotides, the CDR3 is TGTGCCAGCAGTCTTCCCCCCACGACAGGGAGCACAGATACGCAGTATTTT.

DNA for the CDR3: TGTGCCAGCAGCTTAGTTCGAGCGGTAGCGGGAGCCACCGGAGAGACCCAGTACTTC. Encoded protein: CASSLVRAVAGATGETQYF. V gene TRBV7-2 combines with J gene TRBJ2-5, with 9 bases aligning to TRBD2. CDR1 is SGHTA and CDR2 is FQGNSA in the germline V gene. The CDR3 is made up of 19 amino acids. Trimming took 1 base from V and 4 from J; bases not matched to a gene: 16. Filled out from reference TRBV7-2 and TRBJ2-5, the complete variable domain reads GAGVSQSPSNKVTEKGKDVELRCDPISGHTALYWYRQSLGQGLEFLIYFQGNSAPDKSGLPSDRFSAERTGGSVSTLTIQRTQQEDSAVYLCASSLVRAVAGATGETQYFGPGTRLLVL.

This chain links TRBV29-1 with TRBJ2-7, with a tentative D call TRBD2 (6 bases). This CDR3 spans 12 amino acids. V lost 3 bases and J lost 5, with 11 bases in between. The germline V gene has CDR1 SQVTM and CDR2 ANQGSEA. In DNA, the CDR3 is TGCAGCGTTGAGGCGGGACTTGACGAGCAGTACTTC. It encodes CSVEAGLDEQYF.